This record covers a single TCR beta chain. Its target antigen remains unknown. Per-base qualities were not stored, and no clone one base away is much larger. Patients with a history of autoimmune disease or receiving systemic immunosuppression were excluded from the trial. Peripheral blood for TCR sequencing was collected from all dose cohorts at baseline, on cycle 4 day 1, and on cycle 7 day 1. Samples were obtained from an open-label, multicenter, first-in-human phase I dose-escalation trial of ivuxolimab. The trial enrolled adults with locally advanced or metastatic head and neck squamous cell, hepatocellular, melanoma or renal cell carcinoma. Before TCR sequencing, CD4+ T cells and CD8+ T cells from peripheral blood were sorted into separate populations. From the germline V gene, CDR1 is MGHDK and CDR2 is SYGVNS. Including cysteine and phenylalanine, the CDR3 has 16 amino acids. CDR3 DNA only is kept here, 48 bases in frame from base 1. V is pruned by 4 bases and J by 0 bases, leaving 6 bases of the junction without a gene match.

The data were taken from a study of OX40 agonist ivuxolimab in advanced cancers. Looking at the study overall: Ivuxolimab, which targeted the costimulatory receptor OX40 (CD134), was an agonistic, fully human IgG2 monoclonal antibody. Intravenous ivuxolimab was administered to patients every 2 weeks at six dose levels: 0.01, 0.1, 0.3, 1.5, 3 and 10 mg/kg. Of the roughly 52 dose-escalation patients, hepatocellular carcinoma was present in about 20, melanoma in approximately 15, renal cell carcinoma in 9 and head and neck cancer in 9. In the dose-escalation cohort, 65% to 90% of patients were male, and the mean age was around 60 years, with a range of roughly 23 to 85. Prior anti-PD-1, anti-PD-L1 or anti-CTLA-4 therapy was permitted, and checkpoint inhibitors had been received by 30% to 40% of dose-escalation patients. Partial responses occurred in three dose-escalation patients, of whom one had hepatocellular carcinoma and two had cutaneous melanoma. The purpose of peripheral TCRbeta sequencing was to test whether ivuxolimab changed TCR sequence diversity and led to clonal T-cell expansion. The paper reports the monotherapy dose-escalation portion (N = 52 patients) of the phase I ivuxolimab trial.

The research as a whole found: At doses of 0.1 to 3.0 mg/kg, clonal expansion of both CD4+ and CD8+ T cells in blood was seen between baseline and week 6. Which antigens the clonally expanded peripheral T cells were specific for was not determined. Partial responders in the 0.1-3.0 mg/kg groups had among the lowest normalized peripheral clonal expansion, especially among CD8+ T cells. After ivuxolimab, CD8+ T cells had more expanded clones than CD4+ T cells on average. Low levels of normalized T-cell clonal expansion were also seen in some patients who did not respond.

For sequencing of the TCRbeta CDR3 region, genomic DNA was extracted from the sorted cells. The immunoSEQ Assay was used to sequence the TCRbeta CDR3 regions. What TCRdb holds here is the immuneACCESS table cut down to in-frame rearrangements. Part of the clones is not present; checked against another copy, under half of the missing clones reflect an unresolved V gene, and the others are unexplained. For this sample the table gives 89,000 or so clones, of which more than 80% were detected only once. 8.4% of the sample lies in the top ten. The sequencing used CD4+ or CD8+ T cells sorted from blood, collected in a trial of the OX40 agonist ivuxolimab. The source of this sequence is an adult with an advanced solid tumor such as melanoma, head and neck, liver or kidney cancer. This chain is built from TRBV25-1 and TRBJ1-3; TRBD1 agrees with 7 junctional bases. The CDR3 sequence is CASSARGQHSGNTIYF. At the DNA level, the sequence is TGTGCCAGCAGTGCGCGGGGACAGCACTCTGGAAACACCATATATTTT.